The 28 T cell receptor beta chains below were found in one sample sequenced in a study of long-term antiretroviral therapy in people with HIV (dated by TCRdb to between 2021 and 2024). The immunoSEQ hsTCRB v3.0 assay was used at survey level resolution for TRB variable region sequencing. TCRdb's version of the immuneACCESS table is confined to in-frame rearrangements and falls short of the full clone set. An unresolved V gene accounts for under half of the shortfall where checked; the remainder is of unknown origin. This sample holds over 15,000 clones; about four fifths were observed only once. The top ten constitute roughly 8.6% of the sample. The input for sequencing was unsorted PBMCs, taken 0.9 years after starting antiretroviral therapy. The source of these receptors is a young man with HIV.

V and J are TRBV7-2 and TRBJ2-7, with D perhaps matching TRBD2 (5 bases). The CDR3 is 14 amino acids. Germline loops: CDR1 SGHTA, CDR2 FQGNSA. V gave up 5 bases and J gave up 2 bases, with 13 bases separating them. The CDR3 spells CASSTSGNPYEQYV. As DNA, the CDR3 is TGTGCCAGCAGCACATCCGGGAATCCCTACGAGCAGTACGTC.

This chain's CDR3 is CASSDQFPAEAFF. The CDR3 DNA sequence: TGTGCCAGCAGTGATCAATTCCCCGCTGAAGCTTTCTTT. The rearrangement uses TRBV6-1 and TRBJ1-1; D is undetermined. Trimming cost V 3 bases and J 6 bases, with 11 bases left between them. This CDR3 has 13 residues. Germline loops: CDR1 MNHNS, CDR2 SASEGT.

The rearrangement joins TRBV7-9 to TRBJ2-3; TRBD2 is a possible D gene (6 bases). Trimming shortened V by 2 bases and J by 4 bases, and 10 bases separated the two germline ends. The CDR3 consists of 14 residues. CDR1 and CDR2 (germline): SEHNR, FQNEAQ (reference sequence). CDR3 sequence reads: CASSLLPGADTQYF. The DNA of the CDR3 is TGTGCCAGCAGCTTATTGCCGGGGGCAGATACGCAGTATTTT.

The J gene is TRBJ2-7, the V gene TRBV19; 8 bases are shared with TRBD1. This CDR3 comprises 14 residues. Germline trimming cut 4 bases from V and 6 bases from J; bases unmatched to any gene: 8. CDR1 and CDR2 (germline): LNHDA, SQIVND (reference sequence). The chain's CDR3 is CASSRSPGGSEQYF. In DNA, the CDR3 is TGTGCCAGTAGTAGAAGCCCAGGGGGCTCCGAGCAGTACTTC.

The V call is TRBV6-1, the J call TRBJ2-5; 9 nucleotides line up with TRBD1. The length of the CDR3 is 15 residues. The germline CDR1 and CDR2 sequences are MNHNS and SASEGT. V lost 7 bases, J lost 4 bases, and 10 bases stayed unmatched. The CDR3 DNA reads TGTGCCAGCATCCCACGACAGGGGGGATCAGAGACCCAGTACTTC. It translates to CASIPRQGGSETQYF.

V and J are TRBV4-1 and TRBJ2-2; weak D call: TRBD2 (6 bases). V was pared by 4 bases and J by 6 bases, with 18 bases between. There are 16 residues in the CDR3. Germline CDR1 reads MGHRA; CDR2 reads YSYEKL. CDR3: CASSRPGDIRAGELFF. DNA for the CDR3: TGCGCCAGCAGCCGACCGGGAGACATTAGGGCCGGGGAGCTGTTTTTT.

The rearrangement links TRBV5-1 to TRBJ2-5; TRBD1 aligns across 7 bases. The DNA end is more similar to TRBJ2-7, so the J call may be wrong. The germline V gene has CDR1 SGHRS and CDR2 YFSETQ. CDR3 length: 15 amino acids. CDR3: CASSPGAGGPHEQYF. The CDR3 DNA is TGCGCCAGCAGCCCCGGGGCAGGGGGTCCCCACGAGCAGTACTTC.

This sequence joins TRBV29-1 and TRBJ1-1; D unresolved. Germline V gene sequence: CDR1 SQVTM, CDR2 ANQGSEA. V was clipped by 7 bases and J by 5 bases, with 11 bases between them. The CDR3 has 11 amino acids. This CDR3 reads CSGDSGTEAFF. Written as DNA, the CDR3 is TGCAGCGGTGACTCCGGAACTGAAGCTTTCTTT.

The gene calls are TRBV19 and TRBJ2-2; no clear D gene. The CDR3 loop spans 12 amino acids. V was cut by 8 bases and J by 5 bases, with 9 bases left in between. CDR1 LNHDA and CDR2 SQIVND come from the germline V gene (reference sequence). CDR3 protein: CASAWETGELFF. Here the CDR3 DNA reads TGTGCCAGTGCCTGGGAAACCGGGGAGCTGTTTTTT.

The chain combines TRBV7-6 with TRBJ1-1; maybe TRBD1 (6 bases). CDR3 size: 17 residues. The V end was cut by 5 bases, the J end by 1 base, with 20 bases between. Germline V gene sequence: CDR1 SGHVS, CDR2 FNYEAQ. CDR3 region: CASSRPGHRPENTEAFF. The DNA for the CDR3 is TGTGCCAGCAGCAGACCGGGACACCGGCCAGAGAACACTGAAGCTTTCTTT.

The gene calls are TRBV7-9 and TRBJ2-6; D gene ambiguous. V lost 2 bases to trimming and J lost 0 bases, with 2 bases between them. The CDR3 covers 14 residues. The V gene's germline CDR1 is SEHNR and CDR2 FQNEAQ (reference sequence). This CDR3 is CASSLSSGANVLTF. The CDR3 DNA follows: TGTGCCAGCAGCTTATCCTCTGGGGCCAACGTCCTGACTTTC.

This sequence joins TRBV19 and TRBJ1-5, with TRBD1 as a possible D gene (6 bases). V shed 3 bases and J shed 2 bases, with 11 bases lying between them. Germline V gene lookup returns CDR1 LNHDA and CDR2 SQIVND (reference sequence). There are 15 residues in the CDR3. DNA of the CDR3: TGTGCCAGTAGTATGATGCCAGGGGGCAATCAGCCCCAGCATTTT. Protein product: CASSMMPGGNQPQHF. The full variable domain, its missing parts supplied by reference TRBV19 and TRBJ1-5, is DGGITQSPKYLFRKEGQNVTLSCEQNLNHDAMYWYRQDPGQGLRLIYYSQIVNDFQKGDIAEGYSVSREKKESFPLTVTSAQKNPTAFYLCASSMMPGGNQPQHFGDGTRLSIL.

In DNA, the CDR3 is TGCGCCAGCAGCCAAGACCAAGGGGGCCCCTATAGCAATCAGCCCCAGCATTTT. Protein: CASSQDQGGPYSNQPQHF. The rearrangement links TRBV4-1 to TRBJ1-5, with TRBD1 matching over 7 bases. Unmatched junction bases numbered 8, after V lost 0 bases and J lost 0 bases. Germline CDR1 reads MGHRA; CDR2 reads YSYEKL. CDR3 length: 18 amino acids.

In this sample, this clone turned up a few times. The genes are TRBV7-8 and TRBJ1-2; D unclear. This CDR3 region has 15 residues. V was trimmed by 5 bases and J by 1 base, leaving 14 bases between them. Germline CDR1 SGHVS, CDR2 FQNEAQ. The CDR3 region is CASSTSGPINYGYTF. The CDR3 DNA reads as TGTGCCAGCAGCACCTCGGGTCCGATTAACTATGGCTACACCTTC.

The chain is built from TRBV15 and TRBJ2-5, with D unresolved. CDR1 is LNHNV, CDR2 YYDKDF, per germline (reference sequence). The CDR3 is 15 residues long. Trimming removed 0 bases from V and 2 bases from J, with 10 bases in between. The CDR3 protein is CATSRDGQVQETQYF. The CDR3 coding sequence is TGTGCCACCAGCAGAGACGGGCAGGTACAAGAGACCCAGTACTTC.

The genes are TRBV7-9 and TRBJ1-2; 8 bases are a match to TRBD1. V trimming: 3 bases; J trimming: 4 bases; junction bases outside the gene matches: 7. Germline lookup yields CDR1 SEHNR and CDR2 FQNEAQ (reference sequence). The CDR3 extends over 15 amino acids. The CDR3 spells CASSLPGGLGYGYTF. The CDR3 nucleotides are TGTGCCAGCAGCTTGCCAGGGGGCTTGGGCTATGGCTACACCTTC. Filled out from reference TRBV7-9 and TRBJ1-2, the complete variable domain reads DTGVSQNPRHKITKRGQNVTFRCDPISEHNRLYWYRQTLGQGPEFLTYFQNEAQLEKSRLLSDRFSAERPKGSFSTLEIQRTEQGDSAMYLCASSLPGGLGYGYTFGSGTRLTVV.

This chain links TRBV5-1 with TRBJ2-5; D possibly corresponds to TRBD2 (7 bases). The CDR3 has 15 amino acids. Trimming left V 0 bases short and J 5 bases short, with 14 bases between. In germline, CDR1 is SGHRS, CDR2 YFSETQ. The CDR3: CASSLDPGGPETQYF. In nucleotides, the CDR3 is TGCGCCAGCAGCTTGGATCCCGGGGGGCCGGAGACCCAGTACTTC.

The chain is built from TRBV19 and TRBJ2-1, with 12 bases that match TRBD2. From germline, CDR1 is LNHDA and CDR2 SQIVND (reference sequence). V lost 4 bases and J lost 8; bases outside the gene matches: 18. This CDR3 region has 19 residues. The CDR3 sequence: CASSTPETSSGGETYEQFF. The CDR3, as DNA: TGTGCCAGTAGTACCCCTGAGACCTCTAGCGGGGGGGAAACGTATGAGCAGTTCTTC.

The rearrangement links TRBV2 to TRBJ1-6; no clear D. The CDR3 loop spans 16 amino acids. Germline V gene lookup returns CDR1 SNHLY and CDR2 FYNNEI. The V gene lost 0 bases and the J gene lost 10 bases, with 16 bases spanning the gap. In DNA form, the CDR3 reads TGTGCCAGCAGTGAAGCGAGTCTATATGGACCGTCACCCCTCCACTTT. Amino acids: CASSEASLYGPSPLHF.

The chain couples TRBV6-1 to TRBJ2-2; 12 bases match TRBD2. Germline V gene sequence: CDR1 MNHNS, CDR2 SASEGT. CDR3 length: 17 amino acids. The J segment lost 7 bases and the V segment lost 4 bases, leaving 10 bases of the junction unmatched. CDR3 sequence reads: CASSAGLAGRLSGELFF. CDR3 DNA: TGTGCCAGCAGTGCGGGACTAGCGGGCCGCTTGAGCGGGGAGCTGTTTTTT.

The J gene is TRBJ2-5, the V gene TRBV9; D is possibly TRBD1 or TRBD2 (6 bases each). The germline CDR1 and CDR2 sequences are SGDLS and YYNGEE. V was shortened by 3 bases and J by 6 bases, with 15 bases between the two germline ends. The CDR3 is 14 amino acids. This CDR3 reads CASSEGGGKKTQYF. The CDR3 nucleotides are TGTGCCAGCAGCGAGGGGGGTGGGAAAAAGACCCAGTACTTC.

V usage is TRBV5-1 and J usage is TRBJ2-7; TRBD1 is a possible D gene (6 bases). The ends were cut back, 6 bases at V and 4 bases at J, with 11 bases in the middle. CDR3 length equals 12 residues. The germline gives CDR1 SGHRS, CDR2 YFSETQ. The CDR3 loop reads CASTKDRYEQYF. The CDR3 DNA follows: TGCGCCAGCACCAAAGACAGGTACGAGCAGTACTTC.

The CDR3 is CAISESNRPTGNQPQHF. Here the CDR3 DNA reads TGTGCCATCAGTGAGTCTAACAGGCCCACGGGCAATCAGCCCCAGCATTTT. This chain uses TRBV10-3 with TRBJ1-5, with D tentatively TRBD1 (5 bases). Germline V gene lookup returns CDR1 ENHRY and CDR2 SYGVKD. V was clipped by 0 bases and J by 2 bases, with 14 bases between them. This CDR3 spans 17 amino acids.

This clone appeared a single time. The CDR3 spells CASSQTRDRDNYGYTF. Written as DNA, the CDR3 is TGCGCCAGCAGCCAAACCCGGGACAGGGATAACTATGGCTACACCTTC. The chain carries TRBV4-1 and TRBJ1-2; 9 bases are a match to TRBD1. CDR1 is MGHRA and CDR2 is YSYEKL in the germline V gene. J gave up 1 base and V 2 bases, and 5 bases lay outside the gene matches. The CDR3 consists of 16 residues.

The chain uses TRBV5-8 and TRBJ2-2, with TRBD2 matching over 11 bases. After removal of 0 bases from V and 3 bases from J, the junction contained 7 bases not matched to a gene. Germline V CDR1 and CDR2: SGHTS, YDEGEE. CDR3 length: 18 amino acids. In DNA form, the CDR3 reads TGTGCCAGCAGCTTGGCCGGGGGACTAGCGGAGTACACCGGGGAGCTGTTTTTT. This encodes CASSLAGGLAEYTGELFF.

The V call is TRBV28, the J call TRBJ1-6, with TRBD1 matching 7 bases. This CDR3 region has 19 residues. Germline V gene data show CDR1 as MDHEN and CDR2 as SYDVKM. V was clipped by 8 bases and J by 11 bases; unmatched bases: 27. Written as DNA, the CDR3 is TGTGCCAGCCAGACCACTCTCGACAGGGTTTGGGAATCCAGGCCACCCCTCCACTTT. It encodes CASQTTLDRVWESRPPLHF.

As to this clone: Germline is not matched at one junction end, which may reflect a read error. The chain links TRBV7-7 to TRBJ1-4; 9 nucleotides line up with TRBD1. Germline V gene sequence: CDR1 SSHAT, CDR2 FNYEAQ (reference sequence). This CDR3 is 13 amino acids long. DNA of the CDR3: TGTGCTAGCAGCCCGGACAGGGGAGAAAAACTGTTTTTT. This sequence encodes CASSPDRGEKLFF.

V is TRBV14 and J is TRBJ1-1, with no clear D. The CDR3 is 13 residues long. Germline CDR1 reads SGHDN; CDR2 reads FVKESK. V dropped 0 bases and J dropped 11 bases, with 13 bases sitting between them. The CDR3, as DNA: TGTGCCAGCAGCCAAGAGTACGGAGGATGGGCTTTCTTT. Protein sequence: CASSQEYGGWAFF.